Here is one T cell receptor (beta chain) with its context. Its antigen has not been determined. Base qualities are not at hand, and no much larger clone is one base apart. The data were obtained in a study of T cells after yellow fever vaccination (dated 2019 in TCRdb). General notes on the study: The SMART-Seq v4 Ultra Low Input RNA kit was used to prepare libraries from fractions with low cell numbers. Blood was collected at multiple timepoints before and after primary and secondary immunization, and bulk PBMC replicates and cell subsets were isolated. To follow T-cell clones before and after primary and booster YFV17D yellow fever vaccination, bulk TCR alpha and beta repertoires were sequenced over time. The cohort comprised two healthy male donors, one aged 18 to 30 and one aged 30 to 40 years. Here is what the overall study found, with its caveats: The secondary T-cell response was weaker than the primary response but faster, peaking on day 5 instead of day 15. Only a couple of donors were included in the study, so the extent to which the findings can be generalized is limited. After the booster, most of the clones that had expanded following primary vaccination were detected again (roughly 97% of CD4 and around nine tenths of CD8), which suggests that memory was broadly maintained. A small share of clonotypes occurred in both CD4 and CD8 compartments, likely arising from convergent recombination. Computational filtering was needed because FACS-sorted repertoires could contain abundant contaminating clonotypes from the bulk population.

The treatment or condition label corresponds to: live attenuated yellow fever vaccine strain. A standard Ficoll-Paque protocol was used to isolate PBMCs from peripheral blood. Dynabeads CD4 and CD8 positive selection kits were used to isolate CD4 and CD8 T-cell fractions. TriZol was used to extract RNA from bulk PBMCs, CD4 and CD8 fractions, and dextramer-positive and dextramer-negative fractions. Sequences SGHVS (CDR1) and FQNEAQ (CDR2) are obtained from the germline V gene. Counted from cysteine to phenylalanine, this CDR3 has 14 amino acids. CDR3 DNA only is kept here, 42 bases in frame from base 1. V has 1 base trimmed and J has 9 bases trimmed; junction bases matching no gene number 5. For sequencing, an Illumina NovaSeq 6000 was employed. Synthesis of TCR cDNA relied on 5'RACE template switching, a step that introduced a universal primer site along with unique molecular identifiers. Priming for cDNA synthesis came from both the TCR alpha and TCR beta constant segments. Two PCR steps were used to amplify libraries, with sample barcodes and sequencing adapters being added in the second step. Sequencing of the libraries was done on either Illumina HiSeq 2500 (2x100 bp) or NovaSeq (2x150 bp). The published analysis was carried out like this. Demultiplexing of reads and collapsing into UMI consensus sequences were performed with MIGEC, and V(D)J alignment was carried out with MiXCR. Clonotypes responding to the vaccine were identified with edgeR on replicate PBMC samples, with the criteria of FDR below 0.01 and a log2 fold change above 5 up to day 15. Bulk clonotypes were assigned CD4 or CD8 identity according to which sequenced CD4 or CD8 repertoire held them at higher abundance. TCRdb applied fastp at Q25 and MiXCR to the public reads, then kept only in-frame beta chains. Rows are combined by CDR3 protein, so each entry shows the most common genes and DNA. The V and J calls follow TCRdb's processing rather than the paper's. Here the sample has about 320,000 distinct CDR3 sequences; under 15% occur a single time. The ten largest account for 3.2% of the sample.

The receptor was derived from a young man who received the YFV17D yellow fever vaccine. The source material was CD4+ T cells sorted from PBMCs, sampled 15 days after the yellow fever booster vaccination. The rearranged segments are TRBV7-8 and TRBJ2-3; TRBD2 lines up with 9 middle nucleotides. For the CDR3, the sequence is CASSLGASGATQYF. The DNA reads as follows: TGTGCCAGCAGCTTAGGGGCTAGCGGGGCAACGCAGTATTTT.